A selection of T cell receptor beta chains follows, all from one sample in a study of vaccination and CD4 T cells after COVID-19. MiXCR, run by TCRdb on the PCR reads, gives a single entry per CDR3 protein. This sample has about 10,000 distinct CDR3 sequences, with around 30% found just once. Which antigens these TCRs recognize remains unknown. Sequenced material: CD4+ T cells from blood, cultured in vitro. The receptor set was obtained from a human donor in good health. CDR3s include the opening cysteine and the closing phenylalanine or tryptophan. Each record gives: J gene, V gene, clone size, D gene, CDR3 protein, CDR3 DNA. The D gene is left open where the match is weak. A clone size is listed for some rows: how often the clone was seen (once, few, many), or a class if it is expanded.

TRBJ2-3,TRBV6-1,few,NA,CAGTTGGTDTQYF,TGTGCCGGTACGACCGGGGGCACAGATACGCAGTATTTT
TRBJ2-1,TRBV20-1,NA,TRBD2,CSARSWAGGPNEQFF,TGCAGTGCTAGAAGTTGGGCGGGAGGGCCAAATGAGCAGTTCTTC
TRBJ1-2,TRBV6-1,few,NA,CASSHLQRGSDGYTF,TGTGCCAGCAGCCACCTCCAGAGGGGTTCTGACGGCTACACCTTC
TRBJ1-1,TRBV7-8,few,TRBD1,CASSFQDRGEAFF,TGTGCCAGCAGCTTCCAAGACAGGGGCGAAGCTTTCTTT
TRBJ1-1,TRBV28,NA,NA,CASRGRPEAFF,TGTGCCAGCAGGGGACGGCCGGAAGCTTTCTTT
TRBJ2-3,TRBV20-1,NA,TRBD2,CSAMAGVADTQYF,TGCAGTGCTATGGCGGGAGTGGCAGATACGCAGTATTTT
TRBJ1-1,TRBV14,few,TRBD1,CASSPGQGAEAFF,TGTGCCAGCAGCCCAGGACAGGGGGCTGAAGCTTTCTTT
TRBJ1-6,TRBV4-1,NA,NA,CASSQVLGTEITLHF,TGCGCCAGCAGCCAAGTGCTGGGGACCGAAATAACCCTCCACTTT
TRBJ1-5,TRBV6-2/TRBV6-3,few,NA,CASRPGYVNQPQHF,TGTGCCAGCAGGCCCGGGTATGTGAATCAGCCCCAGCATTTT
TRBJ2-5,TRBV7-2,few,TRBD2,CASSLGGTSGQETQYF,TGTGCCAGCAGCTTGGGGGGGACTAGCGGGCAAGAGACCCAGTACTTC
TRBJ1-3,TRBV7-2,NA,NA,CASSSRRSSGNTIYF,TGTGCCAGCAGCTCCCGAAGGAGCTCTGGAAACACCATATATTTT
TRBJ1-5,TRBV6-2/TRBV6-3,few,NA,CASADSNQPQHF,TGTGCCAGCGCGGATAGCAATCAGCCCCAGCATTTT
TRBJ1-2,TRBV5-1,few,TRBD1,CASSPGQAMGYGYTF,TGCGCCAGCAGCCCCGGACAGGCTATGGGCTATGGCTACACCTTC
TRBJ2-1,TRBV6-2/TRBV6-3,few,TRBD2,CASSPRTSGSSYNEQFF,TGTGCCAGCAGCCCCCGGACTAGCGGGAGCTCCTACAATGAGCAGTTCTTC
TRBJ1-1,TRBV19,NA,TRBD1,CASRGGAWQGAEAFF,TGTGCCAGTAGAGGGGGCGCTTGGCAAGGAGCTGAAGCTTTCTTT
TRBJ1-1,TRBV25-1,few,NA,CASSEYNRNTEAFF,TGTGCCAGCAGTGAATATAACCGGAACACTGAAGCTTTCTTT
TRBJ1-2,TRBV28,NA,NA,CASGGAHYGYTF,TGTGCCAGCGGGGGCGCGCACTATGGCTACACCTTC
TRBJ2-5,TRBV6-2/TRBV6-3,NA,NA,CASSSGRDGSWETQYF,TGTGCCAGCAGTTCTGGGCGGGATGGGAGTTGGGAGACCCAGTACTTC
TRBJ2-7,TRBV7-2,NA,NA,CASSLGHRIRAEQYF,TGTGCCAGCAGCTTAGGGCACCGAATAAGGGCCGAGCAGTACTTC
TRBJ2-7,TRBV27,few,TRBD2,CASSLNAIPGRLARSGSYEQYF,TGTGCCAGCAGTTTAAACGCCATACCGGGGAGACTAGCGCGCTCGGGATCCTACGAGCAGTACTTC
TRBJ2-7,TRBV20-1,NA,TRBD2,CSASPSLAGAGEQYF,TGCAGTGCTAGCCCTTCTCTAGCGGGAGCTGGCGAGCAGTACTTC